A selection of T cell receptor beta chains follows, all from one sample in a study of CD8 T cells in Susac syndrome. MiXCR, applied by TCRdb to the immunoSEQ multiplex PCR reads, yields one record per CDR3 protein. The sample lists about 200,000 distinct CDR3 sequences; 85% to 95% were seen once. The material sequenced was CD4+ T cells from PBMCs. Receptor source: a human donor in good health. The CDR3 runs from the conserved cysteine through the conserved F or W. The order of the fields is clone size, D gene, V gene, J gene, CDR3 DNA, CDR3 protein. A D gene is named only where the DNA matches it firmly. Clone size is shown for a subset of rows, as once, few, many or a class of expanded clone.

once	NA	TRBV28	TRBJ1-5	TGTGCCAGCAGTTTCGACCGTAATCAGCCCCAGCATTTT	CASSFDRNQPQHF
NA	NA	TRBV7-9	TRBJ1-5	TGTGCCAGCAGCTTCTCCGGCAATCAGCCCCAGCATTTT	CASSFSGNQPQHF
NA	NA	TRBV7-9	TRBJ2-7	TGTGCCAGCAGCGCGTTCCGGGACACCTACGAGCAGTACTTC	CASSAFRDTYEQYF
NA	TRBD1	TRBV29-1	TRBJ1-2	TGCAGCGTCCCGGGACAGGGGATTGGCTACACCTTC	CSVPGQGIGYTF
few	NA	TRBV29-1	TRBJ2-3	TGCAACGCTAGAAGCACAGATACGCAGTATTTT	CNARSTDTQYF
NA	NA	TRBV15	TRBJ2-1	TGTGCCACCAGCAGAGATCGAGGGCCCAATGAGCAGTTCTTC	CATSRDRGPNEQFF
once	NA	TRBV3-1	TRBJ2-5	TGTGCCAGCTCAAGAGGAGGAGAGCCTGAGGAGACCCAGTACTTC	CASSRGGEPEETQYF
NA	TRBD1	TRBV12-3/TRBV12-4	TRBJ1-2	TGTGCCAGCAGTAGGACAGGCCCGGGTGGCTACACCTTC	CASSRTGPGGYTF
NA	NA	TRBV12-3/TRBV12-4	TRBJ2-5	TGTGCCAGCAGTTTACGTGGCGGAGGGCAAGAGACCCAGTACTTC	CASSLRGGGQETQYF
NA	TRBD2	TRBV20-1	TRBJ2-1	TGCAGTGCTAGAAGAGCGGGGCCAATGAATGAGCAGTTCTTC	CSARRAGPMNEQFF
NA	TRBD1	TRBV20-1	TRBJ2-1	TGCAGTGCTAGGCCCGGACAGGATTACAATGAGCAGTTCTTC	CSARPGQDYNEQFF
NA	NA	TRBV18	TRBJ1-2	TGTGCCAGCTCACTACCCCGTATGGGGACGGACTATGGCTACACCTTC	CASSLPRMGTDYGYTF
once	NA	TRBV29-1	TRBJ2-5	TGCAGCGTTGTAGACGGGAGAGGCGAGACCCAGTACTTC	CSVVDGRGETQYF
NA	NA	TRBV7-2	TRBJ2-3	TGTGCCAGCAGTACTCAGGGTTTTTCAGATACGCAGTATTTT	CASSTQGFSDTQYF
NA	NA	TRBV7-3	TRBJ2-1	TGTGCCAGCAGCTTAGAGGCGAGCTCCTACAATGAGCAGTTCTTC	CASSLEASSYNEQFF
NA	NA	TRBV29-1	TRBJ2-1	TGCAGCGTTGAAGGCCCCCAGCGCGGGTACAATGAGCAGTTCTTC	CSVEGPQRGYNEQFF
NA	TRBD1	TRBV20-1	TRBJ2-1	TGCAGTGCGGAGTCACCGGGACAGGGGGCGAAACATGAGCAGTTCTTC	CSAESPGQGAKHEQFF